This T cell receptor (beta chain) derives from a study of human T cells and chemical hapten exposure. The overall study: Read at 6 days, the patch tests placed 0.01% DPC on the upper back.

TCRdb re-called the RACE reads through MiXCR, storing one row per CDR3 protein. The top ten clones hold approximately 3.3% of a sample with roughly 92,000 distinct CDR3 sequences, more than 9.5% of them seen once. Trimming stripped 5 bases from V and 3 bases from J, with 7 bases between. The CDR3 runs to 12 residues. The germline gives CDR1 SNHLY, CDR2 FYNNEI. This clonotype was observed at least ten times. This sample's time point: patch test 2, 6 weeks after DPC sensitization. Regarding treatment: therapeutic diphenylcyclopropenone sensitization with weekly scalp DPC. This specimen was whole blood, taken in connection with sensitization to the hapten diphenylcyclopropenone (DPC). The sequence derives from a woman aged 40-49 years with alopecia areata. Some clones in this sample may be carry-over from other donors' samples. The chain employs TRBV2 and TRBJ2-5; D is ambiguous. The CDR3 loop reads CASSPGKETQYF. The CDR3 bases are TGTGCCAGCAGTCCCGGAAAAGAGACCCAGTACTTC.